This TCR beta chain was captured by sequencing in a study of blood T cell repertoires in COVID-19. Study-wide context: T cells, B-cell-depleted T cells, or PBMCs provided the cDNA or gDNA that served as material.

Profiling relied on immunoSEQ multiplex PCR, and the TCRdb table lists in-frame clones only, not all of them. This table has around 210,000 clones, 88% appearing once. The ends were cut back, 0 bases at V and 0 bases at J, with 8 bases in the middle. The CDR3 loop spans 15 amino acids. Germline V gene lookup returns CDR1 SGHTA and CDR2 FQGNSA. The receptor was derived from a man aged 18 to 30 with active or convalescent COVID-19. The gene calls are TRBV7-2 and TRBJ1-2; D remains unclear. Material for sequencing was peripheral blood. CDR3 amino acids: CASSLALGANYGYTF. The CDR3 nucleotides read TGTGCCAGCAGCTTAGCGCTGGGAGCTAACTATGGCTACACCTTC.